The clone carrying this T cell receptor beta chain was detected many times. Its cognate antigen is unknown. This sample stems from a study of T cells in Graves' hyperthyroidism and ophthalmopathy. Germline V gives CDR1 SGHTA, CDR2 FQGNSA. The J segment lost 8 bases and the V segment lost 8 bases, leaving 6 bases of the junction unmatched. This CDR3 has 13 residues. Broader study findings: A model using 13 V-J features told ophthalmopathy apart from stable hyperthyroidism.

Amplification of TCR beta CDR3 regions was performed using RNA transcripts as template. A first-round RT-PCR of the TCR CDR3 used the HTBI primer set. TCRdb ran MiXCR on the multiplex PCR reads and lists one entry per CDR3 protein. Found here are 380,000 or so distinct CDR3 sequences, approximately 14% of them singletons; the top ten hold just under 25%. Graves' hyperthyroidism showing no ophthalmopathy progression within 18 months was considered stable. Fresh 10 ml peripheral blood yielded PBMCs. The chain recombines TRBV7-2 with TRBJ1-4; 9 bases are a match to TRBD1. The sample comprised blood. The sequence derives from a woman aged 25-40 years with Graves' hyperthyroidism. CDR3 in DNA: TGTGCCAGCTCCCGACAGGGGGGGGAAAAACTGTTTTTT. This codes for CASSRQGGEKLFF.